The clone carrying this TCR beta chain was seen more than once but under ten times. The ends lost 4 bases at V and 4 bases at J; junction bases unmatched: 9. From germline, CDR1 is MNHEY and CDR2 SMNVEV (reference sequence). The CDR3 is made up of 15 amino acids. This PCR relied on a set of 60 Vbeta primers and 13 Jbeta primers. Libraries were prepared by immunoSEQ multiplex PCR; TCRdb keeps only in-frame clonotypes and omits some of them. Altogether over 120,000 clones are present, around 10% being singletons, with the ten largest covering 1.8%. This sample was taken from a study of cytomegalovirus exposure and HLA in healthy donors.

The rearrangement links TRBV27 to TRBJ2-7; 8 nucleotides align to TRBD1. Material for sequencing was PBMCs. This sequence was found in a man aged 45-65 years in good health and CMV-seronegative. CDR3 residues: CASSYLTGAPYEQYF. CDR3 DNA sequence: TGTGCCAGCAGTTACCTGACAGGGGCGCCATACGAGCAGTACTTC.